What follows is one TCR beta chain and its context. Its target is unknown. Just one base apart from a much larger clone, this may be a read error. The CDR3 carries no conserved terminal phenylalanine or tryptophan, so it likely arises from a read error. The record originates from a study of regulatory T cells in long-lasting Graves disease. Study information: Graves' patients (newly diagnosed) had been on antithyroid drugs under 3 months. Study-wide findings and caveats: TCR diversity was lower in persistent Graves' patients than in newly diagnosed ones. Persistent cases favored TRBV28, TRBJ1-2 and TRBJ2-5.

The time point denotes: newly diagnosed GD, antithyroid drugs for less than 3 months. The TCR library was prepared using RNA isolated from PBMCs. Combining iRepertoire HTBI primers with Arm-PCR of CDR3 regions, the authors built TCR beta libraries. Via MiXCR, TCRdb re-called the multiplex PCR reads, giving one row per CDR3 protein. The data contain fewer than 550,000 distinct CDR3 sequences, over 15% of them singletons. The germline V gene has CDR1 LGHDT and CDR2 YNNKEL (reference sequence). The length of the CDR3 is 18 residues. These same records also appear under a second study, on T cells in Graves' hyperthyroidism and ophthalmopathy. In that study: Ophthalmopathy was separated from stable hyperthyroidism by a 13 V-J model.

This TCR came from a woman between 18 and 30 years old with Graves disease. The chain couples TRBV3-1 to TRBJ2-7; D tentatively fits TRBD1 or TRBD2 (5 bases each). The J call could be wrong; TRBJ2-5 is a better fit for the DNA end. The sequencing used peripheral blood mononuclear cells (PBMCs), collected at new diagnosis, from a patient treated with antithyroid drugs. DNA for the CDR3: TGTGCCAGCAGCCGAGGATCCGGCCTCAGGGCCCGAGGGGAGACCCAGTACTCC. Amino acids: CASSRGSGLRARGETQYS.